This note documents a single T cell receptor beta chain sequence. This clonotype was observed at least ten times. Its antigen is still unknown. Base qualities are not at hand, and no much larger clone is one base apart. The sample comes from a study of human T cells and chemical hapten exposure (TCRdb year 2021). Study-level background: For sensitization, 2% DPC in acetone was applied to a 2 cm by 2 cm area of upper inner arm skin. Patients additionally received weekly therapeutic DPC doses to the scalp throughout the roughly 25-week study period. Patch testing was performed on the upper back with Finn chambers containing 0.01% DPC, and the patch tests were scored after 6 days according to International Contact Dermatitis Research Group standards. Alopecia areata with under or over 50% scalp involvement, alopecia totalis and alopecia universalis were represented in the patient cohort, which was mostly female. Libraries were combined into a pool for sequencing, and differences in TCR yield between samples came mainly from small differences in library volumes within the pool. This study followed changes in the peripheral blood TCR repertoire in vivo during primary and secondary sensitization of alopecia patients to the hapten diphenylcyclopropenone (DPC). Blood samples were taken from patients before sensitization (week 0) and at 2, 6 and about 24 weeks after DPC sensitization. Some 29 alopecia patients provided blood for TCR sequencing at one to four time points (pre-sensitization, 2, 6 and 24 weeks).

Taken from cysteine to phenylalanine, the CDR3 has 16 residues. Kept here is only the CDR3 DNA, which spans 48 bases and is read in frame from base 1. V loses 1 base at its end and J loses 6 bases; junction bases beyond the gene matches: 4. CDR1 is given as SGHTA and CDR2 as FQGNSA, both from the germline V gene. Receptors were amplified or captured by RACE. Data came from a NextSeq 500. During library preparation, unique molecular identifiers were attached to individual cDNA molecules so that TCRs could be counted quantitatively and reproducibly. From each blood RNA sample, both TCR alpha and TCR beta chains were sequenced. On the study's bioinformatics: A median of around 96,000 TCRs per sample was observed, with a range of about 20,000 to 750,000. The Decombinator software suite was used to annotate V, J and CDR3 in the TCR reads. For the PS versus PT1 abundance plots, all samples were subsampled to the same number of TCRs (28,000). TCRs were defined as expanded if absent before sensitization and observed at least eight times at the 2-week time point. TCRdb cleaned the public reads at Q25 with fastp, built clones with MiXCR and kept in-frame beta chains. Every CDR3 protein is listed once, alongside the most common genes and DNA of its rows. The V and J calls reflect TCRdb's pipeline rather than the authors' work. The sample table lists 84,000 or so distinct CDR3 sequences, roughly a tenth of them with a count of one. The ten largest clones take up 2% to 2.5% of the sample.

The time point label, as the study defines it: patch test 2, 6 weeks after DPC sensitization. The treatment or condition label for this specimen denotes: therapeutic diphenylcyclopropenone sensitization with weekly scalp DPC. At each patch-test visit, blood was drawn before the patch test was applied. To be eligible, patients had to be aged 18 to 70, diagnosed with alopecia and judged suitable for DPC therapy, while pregnant patients were excluded. Total RNA was extracted from unfractionated whole blood collected in Tempus Blood RNA tubes. Study-level results and caveats: Expanded TCRs formed significantly more large CDR3 similarity clusters than pre-sensitization or healthy control sets, consistent with antigen-driven responses. Repeated subsampling changed both the strength of the expansion versus patch-test correlation and the threshold at which that correlation became significant. Because every patient had alopecia, a presumed autoimmune disease, the patients' immune response might differ from that of healthy individuals. The number of PT1 expanded TCRs positively correlated with patch test score, significant at thresholds 8, 16 and 32 but not 4. DPC sensitization did not change the number of TCRs with a frequency above 1 in 1000, and there was no evidence of changes in global repertoire structure.

The chain employs TRBV7-2 and TRBJ2-1, with TRBD2 matching 12 junction bases. This sample comprised whole blood, obtained in connection with sensitization to the hapten diphenylcyclopropenone (DPC). The receptor comes from a woman in her 30s with alopecia areata. Some clones in this sample may be carry-over from other donors' samples. The CDR3 sequence is CASSLEGTSGRNEQFF. The DNA reads TGTGCCAGCAGCTTAGAAGGGACTAGCGGGCGCAATGAGCAGTTCTTC.